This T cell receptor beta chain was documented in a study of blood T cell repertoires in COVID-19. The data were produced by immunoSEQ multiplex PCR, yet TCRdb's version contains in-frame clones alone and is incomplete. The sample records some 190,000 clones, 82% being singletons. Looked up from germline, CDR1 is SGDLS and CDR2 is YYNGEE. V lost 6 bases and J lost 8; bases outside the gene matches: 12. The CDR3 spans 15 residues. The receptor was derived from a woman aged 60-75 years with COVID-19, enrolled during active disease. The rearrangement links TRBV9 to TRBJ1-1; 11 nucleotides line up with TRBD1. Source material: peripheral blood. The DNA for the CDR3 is TGTGCCAGCACCTCTGCCGGGACAGGGGGAGTCGAAGCTTTCTTT. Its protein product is CASTSAGTGGVEAFF.